This T cell receptor (beta chain) was profiled in a study of T cells after yellow fever vaccination (dated by TCRdb to the late 2010s). For the wider study: The SMART-Seq v4 Ultra Low Input RNA kit was used to prepare libraries from fractions with low cell numbers. To track T-cell clones before and after primary and booster YFV17D yellow fever vaccination, bulk TCR alpha and beta repertoires were sequenced longitudinally. Blood was drawn at multiple timepoints before and after primary and secondary immunization, with bulk PBMC replicates and cell subsets isolated. Two healthy male donors, one aged 18 to 30 and one aged 30 to 40 years, were included in the cohort.

Overall study results and their limits: Computational filtering was required because FACS-sorted repertoires could contain abundant contaminating clonotypes from the bulk population. After the booster, most of the clones that had expanded following primary vaccination were detected again (almost 98% of CD4 and roughly nine tenths of CD8), which suggests that memory was broadly maintained. Compared with the primary T-cell response, the secondary T-cell response was weaker but faster, peaking on day 5 rather than day 15. A small share of clonotypes occurred in both CD4 and CD8 compartments, likely arising from convergent recombination. The study included only two donors, which limits how far the findings can be generalized.

This clonotype came up a few times. This clone's antigen is unknown. There are no base qualities to consult, and no much larger clone falls within one base. Including cysteine and phenylalanine, the CDR3 has 15 amino acids. Only the CDR3 part of the read is kept: 45 bases, read in frame from the first base. The germline V gene (reference sequence) supplies CDR1 SEHNR and CDR2 FQNEAQ. V is shortened by 6 bases, J by 4 bases, and the region joining them spans 15 bases. The treatment or condition label corresponds to: live attenuated yellow fever vaccine strain. At each blood-draw timepoint, two biological replicates of bulk PBMCs were obtained. A standard Ficoll-Paque protocol was used to isolate PBMCs from peripheral blood. TriZol was used to extract RNA from bulk PBMCs, from CD4 and CD8 fractions, and from dextramer-positive and dextramer-negative fractions. TCR cDNA was made using 5'RACE template switching, a step that added a universal primer site and unique molecular identifiers. Priming for cDNA synthesis came from both the TCR alpha and TCR beta constant segments. Library amplification involved two PCR steps, and the second step added sample barcodes and sequencing adapters. Libraries were sequenced on Illumina HiSeq 2500 (2x100 bp) or NovaSeq (2x150 bp). Turning to the authors' computational methods: MIGEC was used to demultiplex reads and collapse the reads into UMI consensus sequences, and MiXCR was used for V(D)J alignment. Vaccine-responding clonotypes were identified with edgeR using replicate PBMC samples, with FDR below 0.01 and a log2 fold change above 5 up to day 15 being required. Each bulk clonotype was labeled CD4 or CD8 based on which sequenced repertoire, CD4 or CD8, contained the clonotype at higher abundance. TCRdb itself trimmed the public reads at Q25 with fastp, ran MiXCR and retained productive beta chains. Each entry merges the rows of one CDR3 protein and shows their most common DNA and genes. The V and J calls follow TCRdb's processing rather than the paper's. This sample is represented by approximately 340,000 distinct CDR3 sequences; more than 8.5% of them were singletons. The ten largest clonotypes hold more than 15% of the sample.

The chain is encoded by TRBV7-9 joined to TRBJ1-4, and possibly TRBD1, on 6 matching bases. This specimen consisted of PBMCs, obtained on the day of the first yellow fever vaccination. This TCR was sampled from a man between 18 and 29 years old who received the YFV17D yellow fever vaccine. The base sequence is TGTGCCAGCAGACCACGACAGGCCATTAATGAAAAACTGTTTTTT. This codes for CASRPRQAINEKLFF. The full variable domain, with segments outside the CDR3 supplied by the reference TRBV7-9 and TRBJ1-4 proteins, appears as DTGVSQNPRHKITKRGQNVTFRCDPISEHNRLYWYRQTLGQGPEFLTYFQNEAQLEKSRLLSDRFSAERPKGSFSTLEIQRTEQGDSAMYLCASRPRQAINEKLFFGSGTQLSVL.